This is a list of T cell receptor beta chains from one sample in a study of OX40 agonist ivuxolimab in advanced cancers. The table came from immunoSEQ multiplex PCR; TCRdb's copy has only in-frame clones and leaves some out. The repertoire consists of approximately 90,000 clones, with around 90% occurring once and the leading ten covering approximately 2.5%. Here the sequenced sample was CD4+ or CD8+ T cells sorted from blood, taken in a trial of the OX40 agonist ivuxolimab. The origin of the receptors is an adult with an advanced solid tumor such as melanoma, head and neck, liver or kidney cancer. CDR3s include the opening cysteine and the closing phenylalanine or tryptophan. The D gene is left open where the match is weak. Some rows have no size entry. The others give once, few or many, or a class for an expanded clone.

D gene | clone size | J gene | V gene | CDR3 protein | CDR3 DNA
NA | NA | TRBJ2-7 | TRBV28 | CASSSLGLQKGEQYF | TGTGCCAGCAGTTCATTAGGGCTCCAGAAGGGCGAGCAGTACTTC
NA | NA | TRBJ2-7 | TRBV21-1 | CASSKAGTLDEQYF | TGTGCCAGCAGCAAAGCCGGGACGTTGGACGAGCAGTACTTC
TRBD2 | NA | TRBJ2-1 | TRBV28 | CASSRAPSGSLYNEQFF | TGTGCCAGCAGTAGGGCCCCTAGCGGGAGTCTTTACAATGAGCAGTTCTTC
NA | NA | TRBJ2-5 | TRBV10-2 | CASSERRTQYF | TGCGCCAGCAGTGAGCGCCGGACCCAGTACTTC
NA | NA | TRBJ2-1 | TRBV9 | CASSVVGNPYNEQFF | TGTGCCAGCAGCGTAGTTGGGAATCCCTACAATGAGCAGTTCTTC
NA | once | TRBJ2-1 | TRBV27 | CASRKPGPTYNEQFF | TGTGCCAGCAGGAAACCGGGACCCACCTACAATGAGCAGTTCTTC
NA | NA | TRBJ2-3 | TRBV6-5 | CASSYSTGTDTQYF | TGTGCCAGCAGTTACTCGACAGGAACAGATACGCAGTATTTT
NA | NA | TRBJ2-1 | TRBV5-1 | CASSPNTGLPLYNEQFF | TGCGCCAGCAGCCCCAACACCGGGTTACCTCTATACAATGAGCAGTTCTTC
TRBD1 | NA | TRBJ2-3 | TRBV7-9 | CASSQGQGQDTQYF | TGTGCCAGCAGCCAAGGACAGGGTCAAGATACGCAGTATTTT
NA | NA | TRBJ1-3 | TRBV7-9 | CASSSGAGNTIYF | TGTGCCAGCAGCTCAGGGGCTGGAAACACCATATATTTT
TRBD1 | once | TRBJ1-5 | TRBV7-2 | CASSSRDRNQPQHF | TGTGCCAGCAGCTCCCGGGACAGAAATCAGCCCCAGCATTTT
TRBD2 | once | TRBJ2-3 | TRBV6-1 | CASSPAGVVPDTQYF | TGTGCCAGCAGTCCTGCGGGGGTCGTCCCAGATACGCAGTATTTT
NA | NA | TRBJ2-7 | TRBV28 | CASSSVVLYEQYF | TGTGCCAGCAGCTCAGTCGTCCTATACGAGCAGTACTTC
NA | NA | TRBJ2-5 | TRBV28 | CASSLGSRGETQYF | TGTGCCAGCAGTTTAGGCAGTCGTGGAGAGACCCAGTACTTC
TRBD1 | NA | TRBJ2-6 | TRBV13 | CASRALFSDRNFSGANVLTF | TGTGCCAGCAGGGCGCTTTTTTCGGACAGGAACTTCTCTGGGGCCAACGTCCTGACTTTC
TRBD1 | NA | TRBJ2-1 | TRBV7-3 | CASSRGQYNEQFF | TGTGCCAGCAGCAGGGGACAGTACAATGAGCAGTTCTTC
NA | NA | TRBJ1-1 | TRBV10-3 | CAISESTRWNTEAFF | TGTGCCATCAGTGAGTCGACTCGCTGGAACACTGAAGCTTTCTTT
TRBD2 | NA | TRBJ2-1 | TRBV29-1 | CSAGGPSSYNEQFF | TGCAGCGCGGGGGGACCAAGCTCCTACAATGAGCAGTTCTTC
TRBD2 | NA | TRBJ2-1 | TRBV5-4 | CASSSGLACNEQFF | TGTGCCAGCAGCTCGGGACTAGCGTGCAATGAGCAGTTCTTC
NA | NA | TRBJ2-1 | TRBV7-2 | CASSQTDEQFF | TGTGCCAGCAGCCAAACTGATGAGCAGTTCTTC
NA | NA | TRBJ1-4 | TRBV25-1 | CASKGRNNEKLFF | TGTGCCAGCAAGGGTCGGAATAATGAAAAACTGTTTTTT
NA | NA | TRBJ2-7 | TRBV7-9 | CASSLKGGSISYEQYF | TGTGCCAGCAGCCTGAAGGGAGGCTCCATCTCCTACGAGCAGTACTTC
NA | NA | TRBJ2-1 | TRBV2 | CASSRSTGEQFF | TGTGCCAGTAGCAGATCCACAGGGGAGCAGTTCTTC
NA | NA | TRBJ2-7 | TRBV30 | CAWSAVLSSYEQYF | TGTGCCTGGAGTGCGGTTCTGAGCTCCTACGAGCAGTACTTC
NA | NA | TRBJ2-3 | TRBV5-1 | CASSSRQASTDTQYF | TGCGCCAGCAGCTCCCGACAGGCTAGCACAGATACGCAGTATTTT
TRBD2 | NA | TRBJ2-7 | TRBV13 | CASIQRGASYEQYF | TGTGCCAGCATCCAGCGGGGGGCCTCCTACGAGCAGTACTTC
TRBD1 | NA | TRBJ2-5 | TRBV19 | CASIPHGTEKETQYF | TGTGCCAGTATTCCCCACGGGACAGAAAAAGAGACCCAGTACTTC
NA | few | TRBJ2-7 | TRBV7-2 | CASSLGINYEQYF | TGTGCCAGCAGCTTAGGCATCAACTACGAGCAGTACTTC
NA | NA | TRBJ2-6 | TRBV19 | CASTLGVSGANVLTF | TGTGCCAGTACCCTGGGGGTCTCTGGGGCCAACGTCCTGACTTTC
TRBD1 | once | TRBJ1-1 | TRBV5-4 | CASSRQGGTEAFF | TGTGCCAGCAGCCGACAGGGGGGGACTGAAGCTTTCTTT
NA | once | TRBJ2-4 | TRBV6-5 | CASSYSDGEAKNIQYF | TGTGCCAGCAGTTACTCGGACGGGGAAGCCAAAAACATTCAGTACTTC
TRBD1 | once | TRBJ2-5 | TRBV6-5 | CASSLGQNQETQYF | TGTGCCAGCAGCCTGGGACAGAATCAAGAGACCCAGTACTTC
NA | NA | TRBJ2-7 | TRBV28 | CASSFVSAYEQYF | TGTGCCAGCAGTTTTGTCTCAGCCTACGAGCAGTACTTC
NA | once | TRBJ2-1 | TRBV10-1 | CARGVSACYNEQFF | TGCGCCAGGGGCGTGAGCGCCTGCTACAATGAGCAGTTCTTC
TRBD2 | NA | TRBJ2-1 | TRBV18 | CASSPGLAGVAEQFF | TGTGCCAGCTCTCCCGGGCTAGCGGGAGTTGCTGAGCAGTTCTTC
TRBD2 | NA | TRBJ2-1 | TRBV11-2 | CASSLDLYLAGVVSYNEQFF | TGTGCCAGCAGCTTAGATCTATACCTAGCGGGAGTAGTTTCCTACAATGAGCAGTTCTTC
NA | once | TRBJ2-3 | TRBV7-2 | CASSLDWRDTQYF | TGTGCCAGCAGCCTTGACTGGAGGGATACGCAGTATTTT
NA | NA | TRBJ1-1 | TRBV4-1 | CASSHPAREQGEMNTEAFF | TGCGCCAGCAGCCACCCGGCCAGGGAACAGGGAGAGATGAACACTGAAGCTTTCTTT
TRBD1 | NA | TRBJ2-7 | TRBV7-2 | CASSLRDRDYEQYF | TGTGCCAGCAGCTTAAGGGACAGGGACTACGAGCAGTACTTC
TRBD1 | NA | TRBJ1-2 | TRBV30 | CAWSRDLTGTGKLYGYTF | TGTGCCTGGAGCCGGGACCTTACCGGGACAGGGAAGCTTTATGGCTACACCTTC
NA | once | TRBJ1-1 | TRBV28 | CASFIDTEAFF | TGTGCCAGCTTCATAGACACTGAAGCTTTCTTT
TRBD2 | NA | TRBJ2-2 | TRBV15 | CATSRHGGLAGGTGELFF | TGTGCCACCAGCAGACACGGGGGACTAGCGGGAGGAACCGGGGAGCTGTTTTTT
NA | NA | TRBJ2-1 | TRBV7-2 | CASRTGNNEQFF | TGTGCCAGCAGAACAGGGAACAATGAGCAGTTCTTC
NA | once | TRBJ2-1 | TRBV10-2 | CASRALVGAYNEQFF | TGCGCCAGCAGAGCTCTAGTAGGGGCCTACAATGAGCAGTTCTTC
NA | NA | TRBJ2-2 | TRBV10-3 | CASRGFDSSGELFF | TGTGCCAGCAGGGGCTTTGACTCATCCGGGGAGCTGTTTTTT
TRBD1 | NA | TRBJ2-3 | TRBV29-1 | CSVEVLTGAGRYF | TGCAGCGTTGAAGTTTTGACAGGGGCTGGGAGGTATTTT